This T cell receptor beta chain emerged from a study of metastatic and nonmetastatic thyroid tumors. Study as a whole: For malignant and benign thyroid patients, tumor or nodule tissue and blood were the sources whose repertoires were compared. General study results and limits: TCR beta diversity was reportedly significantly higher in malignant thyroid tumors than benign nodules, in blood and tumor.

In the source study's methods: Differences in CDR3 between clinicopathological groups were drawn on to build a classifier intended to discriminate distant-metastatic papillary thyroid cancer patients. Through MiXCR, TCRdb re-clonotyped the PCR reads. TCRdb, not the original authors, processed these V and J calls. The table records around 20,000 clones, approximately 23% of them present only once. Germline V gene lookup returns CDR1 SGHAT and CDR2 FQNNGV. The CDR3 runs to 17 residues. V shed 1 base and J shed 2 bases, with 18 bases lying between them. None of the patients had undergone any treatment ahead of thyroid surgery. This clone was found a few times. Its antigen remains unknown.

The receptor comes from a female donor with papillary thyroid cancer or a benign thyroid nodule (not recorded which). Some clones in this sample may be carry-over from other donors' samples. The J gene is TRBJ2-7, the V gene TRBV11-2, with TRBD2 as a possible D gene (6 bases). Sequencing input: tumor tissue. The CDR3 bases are TGTGCCAGCAGCTTAGGTCTTTTGGGAGGTCGGGCCTACGAGCAGTACTTC. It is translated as CASSLGLLGGRAYEQYF.